The TCR beta chain under discussion was sequenced for a study of vaccination effects on CD4 cells after COVID-19. Study outcomes and limitations: Just 1 of 255 vaccine-induced clones in healthy recipients was cross-reactive.

The method was immunoSEQ multiplex PCR; TCRdb's version includes in-frame clones alone and lacks a portion of them. This table has about 28,000 clones, roughly 70% appearing once. The germline V and J ends were trimmed by 3 bases and 0 bases, with 2 bases remaining between them. Germline CDR1 and CDR2: MRHNA and SNTAGT. CDR3 length equals 13 residues. With respect to this clone: The antigen is unknown.

Prior to sequencing, the ViraFEST assay stimulated PBMC with viral peptide pools, which expanded the antigen-specific CD4+ T cells. The authors isolated CD4+ T cells after about eleven days of culture. Vaccination of participants consisted of two doses of either the BNT162b2 or mRNA-1273 vaccine. The specimen was CD4+ T cells from PBMCs cultured with HCoV-NL63 spike peptides, collected after COVID-19 vaccination. The clonotype comes from a human donor who received a COVID-19 vaccine. The chain recombines TRBV6-4 with TRBJ2-2; D ambiguous. This CDR3 is CASSEANTGELFF. CDR3 DNA: TGTGCCAGCAGTGAAGCGAACACCGGGGAGCTGTTTTTT.